This T cell receptor (beta chain) appears in the sequencing data of a study of OX40 agonist ivuxolimab in advanced cancers. Across the study: Subjects had a mean age of approximately 60 years, with a range of about 23 to 79; around 80% were male. General study points: Averaging showed that CD8+ T cells had more expanded clones than CD4+ did. The CD4+ and CD8+ T cells in the blood had expanded clonally by week 6 at 0.1 to 3.0 mg/kg. Among patients with partial responses at 0.1-3.0 mg/kg, clonal expansion was among the lowest.

As for this clone: What it recognizes is unknown.

The table came from immunoSEQ multiplex PCR; TCRdb's copy has only in-frame clones and leaves some out. The sample includes some 60,000 clones, 90% to 95% of them seen just once. Trimming removed 4 bases from V and 3 bases from J; junction bases left unmatched: 9. CDR1 and CDR2 (germline): LGHNA, YSLEER. This CDR3 has 16 residues. The specimen comprised CD4+ or CD8+ T cells sorted from blood, sampled in a trial of the OX40 agonist ivuxolimab. This chain connects TRBV4-3 to TRBJ2-1, with 7 bases fitting TRBD2. This TCR was sampled from an adult with an advanced solid tumor such as melanoma, head and neck, liver or kidney cancer. The CDR3 DNA is TGCGCCAGCAGCCGGGGGTGGCTAGCGGACTACAATGAGCAGTTCTTC. Translation: CASSRGWLADYNEQFF.